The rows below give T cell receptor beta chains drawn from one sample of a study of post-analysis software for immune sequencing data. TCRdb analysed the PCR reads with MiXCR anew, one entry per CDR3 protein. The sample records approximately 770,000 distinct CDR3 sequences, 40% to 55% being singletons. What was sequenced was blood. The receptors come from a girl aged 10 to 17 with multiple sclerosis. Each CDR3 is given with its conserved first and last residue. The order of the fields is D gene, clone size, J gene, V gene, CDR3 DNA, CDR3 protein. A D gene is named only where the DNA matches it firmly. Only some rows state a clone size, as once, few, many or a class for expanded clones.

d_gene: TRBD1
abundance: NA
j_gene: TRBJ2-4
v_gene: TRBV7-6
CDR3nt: TGTGCCAGCAGCCCAATAGGGGGCCAGGGGGCGGCCAAAAACATTCAGTACTTC
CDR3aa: CASSPIGGQGAAKNIQYF

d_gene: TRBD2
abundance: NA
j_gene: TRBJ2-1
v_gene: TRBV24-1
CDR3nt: TGTGCCACCAGTGATCAAGGACTAGCGGGGGGCAATGAGCAGTTCTTC
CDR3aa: CATSDQGLAGGNEQFF

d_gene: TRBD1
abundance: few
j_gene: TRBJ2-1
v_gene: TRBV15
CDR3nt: TGTGCCACCAGCAGGGAAGGACAGGGGGCGGATGAGCAGTTCTTC
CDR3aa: CATSREGQGADEQFF

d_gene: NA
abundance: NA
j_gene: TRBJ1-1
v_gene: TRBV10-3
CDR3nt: TGTGCCATCAGTGACTTGCACGGGGACTCTGAAGCTTTCTTT
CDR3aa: CAISDLHGDSEAFF

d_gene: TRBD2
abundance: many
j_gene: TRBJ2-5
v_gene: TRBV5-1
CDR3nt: TGCGCCAGCAGCGCAAACCTACTACTAGCGGGAAACGGAGAGACCCAGTACTTC
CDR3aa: CASSANLLLAGNGETQYF

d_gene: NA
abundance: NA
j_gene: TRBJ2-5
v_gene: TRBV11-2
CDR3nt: TGTGCCAGCAGCTTCGAAATGGAGACCCAGTACTTC
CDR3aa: CASSFEMETQYF

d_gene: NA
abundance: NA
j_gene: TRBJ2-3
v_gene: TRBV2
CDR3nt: TGTGCCAGCAGTGAATCAGAGAATACGCAGTATTTT
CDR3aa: CASSESENTQYF

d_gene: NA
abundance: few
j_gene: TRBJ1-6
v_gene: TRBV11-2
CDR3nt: TGTGCCAGCAGCACCAAAGATAATTCACCCCTCCACTTT
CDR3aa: CASSTKDNSPLHF

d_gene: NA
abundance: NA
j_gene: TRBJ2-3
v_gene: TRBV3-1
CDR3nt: TGTGCCAGCAGCCAAGAAGGAGGTGAGGGAGAAACCACAGATACGCAGTATTTT
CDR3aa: CASSQEGGEGETTDTQYF

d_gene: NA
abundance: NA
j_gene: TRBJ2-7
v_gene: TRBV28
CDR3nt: TGTGCCAGCAGTTTTCCCGTGGACGAGCAGTACTTC
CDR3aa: CASSFPVDEQYF

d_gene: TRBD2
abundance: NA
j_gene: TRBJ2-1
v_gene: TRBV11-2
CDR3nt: TGTGCCAGCCTGAAAGCGGGAGGGGTGTTTAATGAGCAGTTCTTC
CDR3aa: CASLKAGGVFNEQFF

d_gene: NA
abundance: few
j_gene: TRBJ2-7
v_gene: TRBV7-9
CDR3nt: TGTGCCAGCAGCTCCGTTTGGAGCTCCTACGAGCAGTACTTC
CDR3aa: CASSSVWSSYEQYF

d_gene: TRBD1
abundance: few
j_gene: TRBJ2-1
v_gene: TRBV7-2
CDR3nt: TGTGCCAGCAGCTTAGGGATCGGACAGGGGTACAATGAGCAGTTCTTC
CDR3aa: CASSLGIGQGYNEQFF

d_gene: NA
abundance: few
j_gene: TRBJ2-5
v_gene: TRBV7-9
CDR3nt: TGTGCCAGCAGCTCTTGGGAAGAGACCCAGTACTTC
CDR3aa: CASSSWEETQYF

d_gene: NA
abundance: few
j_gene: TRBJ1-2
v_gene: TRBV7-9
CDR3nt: TGTGCCAGCAGTGTCCAGTCGCTTGGACTGGTGGACTATGGCTACACCTTC
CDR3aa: CASSVQSLGLVDYGYTF

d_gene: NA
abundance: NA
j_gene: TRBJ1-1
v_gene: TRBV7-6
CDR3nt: TGTGCCAGCAGCTTAGCGTCAGGGAGGTACGCTGAAGCTTTCTTT
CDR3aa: CASSLASGRYAEAFF

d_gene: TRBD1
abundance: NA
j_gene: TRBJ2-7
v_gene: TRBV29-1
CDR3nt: TGCAGCGTTGAAGGGACAGGTACAAACGAGCAGTACTTC
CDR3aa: CSVEGTGTNEQYF